This record covers a single T cell receptor (beta chain). No antigen is known for it. The data are from a study of OX40 agonist ivuxolimab in advanced cancers. As for the study in general: In this trial design, patients received ivuxolimab intravenously at 0.01 to 10 mg/kg every 2 weeks.

The study's findings and limits: Researchers report that CD8+ T cells had, on average, more expanded clones than CD4+. Among the nonresponders, some also had low normalized T-cell clonal expansion.

The table came from immunoSEQ multiplex PCR; TCRdb's copy has only in-frame clones and leaves some out. The table has about 66,000 clones, less than 95% seen once. Patients with a history of autoimmune disease or on systemic immunosuppression were excluded. This clonotype was sampled from an adult with an advanced solid tumor such as melanoma, head and neck, liver or kidney cancer. This material consisted of CD4+ or CD8+ T cells sorted from blood, taken in a trial of the OX40 agonist ivuxolimab.

Written as DNA, the CDR3 is TGTGCCAGTAGGATACTCGAAGGGGGACAGGGCAATCAGCCCCAGCATTTT. Encoded protein: CASRILEGGQGNQPQHF. This chain uses TRBV19 with TRBJ1-5, with 8 bases matching TRBD1. Germline trimming cut 6 bases from V and 2 bases from J; bases unmatched to any gene: 12. Per germline, CDR1 LNHDA and CDR2 SQIVND (reference sequence). This CDR3 is built from 17 residues.